Below, 32 T cell receptor beta chains from the same sample are listed, as sequenced in a study of beta chain features in type 1 diabetes (dated by TCRdb to the late 2010s). The library came from the immunoSEQ multiplex PCR assay. The entire amount of isolated RNA was reverse transcribed using the High Capacity cDNA Reverse Transcription Kit, so the sequenced TCRB transcripts were expressed ones. TCRdb took over this immuneACCESS table, retaining in-frame rearrangements with V and J assigned. Such tables are incomplete; in checked studies, under half of the missing clones stem from an unresolved V gene, and the remainder is unexplained. The sample profile shows 300,000 or so clones; 8% of them were found once. Of the sample, around 0.44% is held by the ten largest clones. Sequenced: central memory CD4+ T cells from blood. Receptors were obtained from a woman aged 18-29 years in good health.

This clone was seen a few times. CDR3 nucleotides: TGTGCCAGCAGCTTACAATACCAAGATACGCAGTATTTT. Translated: CASSLQYQDTQYF. The gene calls are TRBV11-3 and TRBJ2-3; D gene uncertain. This CDR3 is built from 13 residues. Germline V CDR1 and CDR2: SGHNT, YENEEA. V lost 2 bases and J lost 5, with 8 bases in between.

This clone was seen only a few times. The chain uses TRBV2 and TRBJ1-1; 9 bases match TRBD1. Looked up from germline, CDR1 is SNHLY and CDR2 is FYNNEI. This CDR3 is built from 14 residues. The V gene end was trimmed by 4 bases and the J gene end by 3 bases; junction bases not matched to a gene: 3. The CDR3 DNA sequence: TGTGCCAGCAGTGGGCGGACAGGGGACACTGAAGCTTTCTTT. Protein sequence: CASSGRTGDTEAFF.

This clone was seen a few times. V gene TRBV5-1 combines with J gene TRBJ2-4; D gene ambiguous. V shed 1 base and J shed 0 bases, with 17 bases lying between them. There are 18 residues in the CDR3. The V gene's germline CDR1 is SGHRS and CDR2 YFSETQ. The CDR3 is CASSLLGPRTLAKNIQYF. The CDR3, as DNA: TGCGCCAGCAGCTTGTTAGGACCGAGAACTCTAGCCAAAAACATTCAGTACTTC.

Only a few counts were recorded for this clone. V is TRBV28 and J is TRBJ2-5, with 8 bases fitting TRBD1. V was clipped by 5 bases and J by 2 bases; unmatched bases: 1. CDR1 and CDR2 from the germline V gene are MDHEN and SYDVKM. The CDR3 consists of 13 residues. This chain's CDR3 is CASSGTGQETQYF. The CDR3 DNA reads as TGTGCCAGCAGTGGGACAGGACAAGAGACCCAGTACTTC.

This chain joins TRBV19 and TRBJ2-7; D is unclear. This CDR3 is built from 15 residues. From germline, CDR1 is LNHDA and CDR2 SQIVND (reference sequence). Trimming shortened V by 4 bases and J by 0 bases, and 13 bases separated the two germline ends. CDR3 bases: TGTGCCAGTAGTAGGCAGGCCCGAACCTCCTACGAGCAGTACTTC. The encoded protein is CASSRQARTSYEQYF.

This clone was picked up a small number of times. The J gene is TRBJ2-1, the V gene TRBV18; 12 nucleotides line up with TRBD2. CDR1 is KGHSH, CDR2 LQKENI, per germline. The CDR3 covers 15 residues. The V and J ends lost 3 bases and 4 bases, in that order; junction bases with no gene match: 1. The DNA for the CDR3 is TGTGCCAGCTCACCCACTAGCGGGAGGTACAATGAGCAGTTCTTC. It is translated as CASSPTSGRYNEQFF.

The V gene is TRBV28, the J gene TRBJ2-7, with unresolved D. The V end lost 5 bases, the J end lost 7 bases, and 15 bases lay between the germline ends. The CDR3 has 13 residues. Per the germline V gene, CDR1 is MDHEN and CDR2 is SYDVKM. CDR3 bases: TGTGCCAGCAGTGCCACCACCCTACGGGAGCAGTACTTC. This translates into CASSATTLREQYF.

The gene calls are TRBV2 and TRBJ2-7; weak D call: TRBD1 (6 bases). This CDR3 is built from 15 residues. Per germline, CDR1 SNHLY and CDR2 FYNNEI. V lost 4 bases, J lost 5 bases, and 18 bases lay in between. The CDR3 sequence: CASSAPGHRSDEQYF. CDR3 coding DNA: TGTGCCAGCAGTGCACCGGGACACCGATCGGACGAGCAGTACTTC.

V usage is TRBV7-2 and J usage is TRBJ2-7, with TRBD2 matching over 12 bases. V trimming: 3 bases; J trimming: 7 bases; junction bases outside the gene matches: 7. The CDR3 extends over 15 amino acids. Germline CDR1 is SGHTA and CDR2 is FQGNSA. Here the CDR3 DNA reads TGTGCCAGCAGCTTTCGACTAGCGGGAGAGGGTGAGCAGTACTTC. This gives the protein CASSFRLAGEGEQYF.

The rearrangement joins TRBV9 to TRBJ2-4, with 10 positions matching TRBD1. V shed 3 bases, J shed 6 bases, and the junction held 6 bases outside the gene matches. The V gene's germline CDR1 is SGDLS and CDR2 YYNGEE. The CDR3 consists of 15 residues. The CDR3 spells CASSGGGQGGNIQYF. The DNA of the CDR3 is TGTGCCAGCAGCGGAGGAGGACAGGGGGGAAACATTCAGTACTTC.

This clone was detected only a few times. The rearrangement links TRBV18 to TRBJ2-3; D possibly corresponds to TRBD1 (5 bases). The V end lost 8 bases, the J end lost 2 bases, and 8 bases lay between the germline ends. Germline CDR1 reads KGHSH; CDR2 reads LQKENI. The CDR3 runs 12 residues. The CDR3 is CASKGDTDTQYF. DNA for the CDR3: TGTGCCAGCAAAGGGGACACAGATACGCAGTATTTT.

The V call is TRBV4-2, the J call TRBJ1-3; D is undetermined. The V end lost 0 bases, the J end lost 4 bases, and 7 bases lay between the germline ends. This CDR3 has 14 amino acids. CDR1 is LGHNA and CDR2 is YNFKEQ in the germline V gene. The CDR3 DNA reads as TGTGCCAGCAGCCAAGACTCGTACGGAAACACCATATATTTT. This gives the protein CASSQDSYGNTIYF.

This clone was detected only a few times. The rearrangement joins TRBV10-3 to TRBJ2-3, with 8 bases aligning to TRBD2. Germline CDR1 and CDR2: ENHRY and SYGVKD. This CDR3 is 14 amino acids long. The V gene end was trimmed by 4 bases and the J gene end by 3 bases; junction bases not matched to a gene: 3. This CDR3 reads CAISAGLDTDTQYF. CDR3 bases: TGTGCCATCAGTGCGGGACTAGATACAGATACGCAGTATTTT.

The rearrangement joins TRBV28 to TRBJ2-5; possibly TRBD2 for D (6 bases). The CDR3 sequence is 15 residues long. Looked up from germline, CDR1 is MDHEN and CDR2 is SYDVKM. V shed 0 bases and J shed 11 bases, with 19 bases lying between them. The CDR3 coding sequence is TGTGCCAGCAGTTTATGGTTGGCGGGACTTCTCGGGCAGTACTTC. It codes for CASSLWLAGLLGQYF.

The CDR3 sequence: CASSYDSPESYEQYF. CDR3 nucleotide sequence: TGTGCCAGCAGTTACGACAGCCCGGAATCCTACGAGCAGTACTTC. The V and J genes are TRBV6-5 and TRBJ2-7; TRBD1 is a possible D gene (5 bases). CDR1 and CDR2 (germline): MNHEY, SVGAGI. V lost 2 bases to trimming and J lost 1 base, with 12 bases between them. There are 15 residues in the CDR3.

The CDR3 is CASSPSRGERQFF. The DNA of the CDR3 is TGCGCCAGCAGTCCGAGTAGGGGAGAGAGGCAGTTCTTC. The chain carries TRBV10-1 and TRBJ2-1; D is possibly TRBD1 or TRBD2 (5 bases each). CDR3 size: 13 residues. Germline-derived CDR1 and CDR2 are WNHNN and SYGVQD (reference sequence). The V end lost 5 bases, the J end lost 12 bases, and 17 bases lay between the germline ends.

This clone was counted between two and nine times. A much bigger clone sits one base away, suggesting this may be a read error. V usage is TRBV13 and J usage is TRBJ2-6; unclear D gene. V lost 5 bases and J lost 0, with 5 bases in between. CDR1 is PRHDT, CDR2 FYEKMQ, per germline (reference sequence). This CDR3 comprises 14 residues. CDR3 region: CASSRGSGANVLTF. As DNA, the CDR3 is TGTGCCAGCAGCCGTGGCTCTGGGGCCAACGTCCTGACTTTC.

As regards this clone: This may stem from a read error, because a much larger clone lies one nucleotide away. V gene TRBV7-6 combines with J gene TRBJ2-5; 10 bases fit TRBD1. The end of the DNA is better explained by TRBJ2-7, so the J call may be wrong. This CDR3 is 14 amino acids long. In germline, CDR1 is SGHVS, CDR2 FNYEAQ. The CDR3 sequence: CASSPGTGAYEQYF. DNA of the CDR3: TGTGCCAGCAGCCCCGGGACAGGGGCCTACGAGCAGTACTTC.

CDR3 bases: TGTGCCAGCTCGAACAGGGGGACATCCCAAGAGACCCAGTACTTC. This gives the protein CASSNRGTSQETQYF. The genes are TRBV18 and TRBJ2-5; 8 nucleotides line up with TRBD1. Trimming at V came to 6 bases and at J to 1 base, leaving 7 bases not matched to a gene. CDR1 and CDR2 from the germline V gene are KGHSH and LQKENI. This CDR3 comprises 15 residues.

The chain employs TRBV7-3 and TRBJ2-2; a weak D match, TRBD2 (5 bases). Germline assignment: CDR1 SGHTA and CDR2 FQGTGA. The CDR3 consists of 13 residues. The ends were cut back, 3 bases at V and 3 bases at J, with 5 bases in the middle. CDR3 DNA sequence: TGTGCCAGCAGCTTGAGGGACACCGGGGAGCTGTTTTTT. Protein product: CASSLRDTGELFF.

This sequence joins TRBV9 and TRBJ2-3; no reliable D call. The CDR3 loop spans 15 amino acids. From germline, CDR1 is SGDLS and CDR2 YYNGEE. Trimming shortened V by 2 bases and J by 0 bases, and 10 bases separated the two germline ends. CDR3 protein: CASSVKYRSTDTQYF. The CDR3 DNA reads as TGTGCCAGCAGCGTTAAATATCGGAGCACAGATACGCAGTATTTT.

This clone has a handful of counts. The chain joins TRBV7-2 to TRBJ2-7, with D unclear. Germline V lookup: CDR1 SGHTA, CDR2 FQGNSA. The CDR3 runs to 15 residues. V was cut by 2 bases and J by 0 bases, with 11 bases left in between. CDR3 loop: CASSLNPTISYEQYF. The CDR3, as DNA: TGTGCCAGCAGCTTAAACCCCACTATCTCCTACGAGCAGTACTTC.

Only a few counts were recorded for this clone. V and J are TRBV29-1 and TRBJ2-1; 12 nucleotides line up with TRBD2. This CDR3 contains 14 residues. CDR1 is SQVTM and CDR2 is ANQGSEA in the germline V gene. The J segment lost 9 bases and the V segment lost 3 bases, leaving 6 bases of the junction unmatched. For the CDR3, the DNA is TGCAGCGTTGAGGGACTAGCGGGTTCCGCTGAGCAGTTCTTC. This sequence encodes CSVEGLAGSAEQFF.

This clone was found a few times. The CDR3 reads CASSLVARKLFF. In DNA form, the CDR3 reads TGTGCCAGCAGCTTAGTGGCCCGGAAACTGTTTTTT. V and J are TRBV7-9 and TRBJ1-4, with D hard to call. The CDR3 extends over 12 amino acids. The V end was cut by 1 base, the J end by 11 bases, with 8 bases between. The germline gives CDR1 SEHNR, CDR2 FQNEAQ (reference sequence).

The table lists this clone with many counts. The chain recombines TRBV4-3 with TRBJ2-1, with 8 bases identical to TRBD2. V gave up 1 base and J gave up 6 bases; unmatched junction bases: 2. Per the germline V gene, CDR1 is LGHNA and CDR2 is YSLEER. The CDR3 is made up of 14 amino acids. In DNA, the CDR3 is TGCGCCAGCAGCCAAGCTGCGGGGGGCAATGAGCAGTTCTTC. Translated: CASSQAAGGNEQFF.

This clone was observed a few times. The chain uses TRBV29-1 and TRBJ1-1; TRBD1 matches at 9 bases. Germline V gene lookup returns CDR1 SQVTM and CDR2 ANQGSEA. V shed 7 bases and J 1 base; nucleotides not matched to a gene: 10. The CDR3 is 15 residues long. The CDR3 is CSAGDSDRGNTEAFF. The CDR3 nucleotides read TGCAGCGCTGGGGATTCGGACAGGGGGAACACTGAAGCTTTCTTT.

This clone was detected a few times. For the CDR3, the DNA is TGTGCCAGCAGCCCGCAGGGTGCCCAGTACTTC. Its translation is CASSPQGAQYF. This chain joins TRBV7-6 and TRBJ2-5; tentatively, D is TRBD1 (5 bases). The V end lost 5 bases, the J end lost 9 bases, and 10 bases lay between the germline ends. CDR3 length: 11 amino acids. CDR1 and CDR2 from the germline V gene are SGHVS and FNYEAQ.

The genes are TRBV5-1 and TRBJ2-1, with D possibly matching TRBD2 (5 bases). Looked up from germline, CDR1 is SGHRS and CDR2 is YFSETQ. The CDR3 sequence is 14 residues long. V was trimmed by 4 bases and J by 8 bases, leaving 16 bases between them. The CDR3 region is CASSPLTPRDEQFF. CDR3 DNA: TGCGCCAGCAGCCCACTCACCCCGCGGGATGAGCAGTTCTTC.

This clone came up a few times. CDR3 residues: CASSLQGVERGYTF. As DNA, the CDR3 is TGTGCCAGCAGTTTACAGGGAGTGGAGAGGGGCTACACCTTC. The V call is TRBV27, the J call TRBJ1-2, with D possibly TRBD1 on 5 matching bases. V was pared by 2 bases and J by 8 bases, with 15 bases between. The germline CDR1 and CDR2 sequences are MNHEY and SMNVEV (reference sequence). The CDR3 contains 14 residues.

This clone was detected only a few times. The rearrangement links TRBV5-1 to TRBJ1-2; weak D call: TRBD1 (6 bases). CDR3 length: 15 amino acids. Germline loops: CDR1 SGHRS, CDR2 YFSETQ. Trimming took off 5 bases at V and 3 bases at J, with 17 bases between the two ends. CDR3 residues: CASRKVSGVDYGYTF. The CDR3 bases are TGCGCCAGCAGAAAGGTGTCAGGGGTTGACTATGGCTACACCTTC.

Many counts were recorded for this clone. This chain connects TRBV21-1 to TRBJ1-5; the table assigns TRBD1, which was not confirmed against the DNA. TRBV21-1 is described as a pseudogene. The CDR3 is made up of 19 amino acids. As DNA, the CDR3 is TGTGCCAGCAGCGGGAGGACAGGGCCAATATCGATTAGCAATCAGCCCCAGCATTTT. It translates to CASSGRTGPISISNQPQHF.

This chain links TRBV9 with TRBJ2-6; D is perhaps TRBD1 or TRBD2 (5 bases each). Trimming shortened V by 3 bases and J by 0 bases, and 13 bases separated the two germline ends. CDR1 is SGDLS, CDR2 YYNGEE, per germline. The CDR3 length is 17 residues. The CDR3 region is CASSEGRFFSGANVLTF. CDR3 DNA sequence: TGTGCCAGCAGCGAGGGACGGTTTTTCTCTGGGGCCAACGTCCTGACTTTC.